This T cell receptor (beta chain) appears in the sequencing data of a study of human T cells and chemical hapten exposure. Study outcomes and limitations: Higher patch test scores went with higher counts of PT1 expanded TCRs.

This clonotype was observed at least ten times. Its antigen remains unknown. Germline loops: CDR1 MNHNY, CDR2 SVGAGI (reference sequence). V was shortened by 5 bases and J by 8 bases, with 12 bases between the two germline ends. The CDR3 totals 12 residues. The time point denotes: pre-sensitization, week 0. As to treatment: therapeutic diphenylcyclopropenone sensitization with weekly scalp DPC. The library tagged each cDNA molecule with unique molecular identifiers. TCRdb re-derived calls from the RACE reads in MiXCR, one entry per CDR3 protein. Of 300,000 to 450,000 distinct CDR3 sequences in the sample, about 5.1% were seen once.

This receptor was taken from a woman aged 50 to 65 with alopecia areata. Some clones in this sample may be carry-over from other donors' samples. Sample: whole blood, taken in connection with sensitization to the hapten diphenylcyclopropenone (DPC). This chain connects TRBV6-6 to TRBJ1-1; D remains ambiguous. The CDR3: CASSDGPQEAFF. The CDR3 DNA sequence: TGTGCCAGCAGTGACGGGCCGCAGGAAGCTTTCTTT.